Below, 8 T cell receptor beta chains from the same sample are listed, as sequenced in a study of blood T cell repertoires in COVID-19. Generated by immunoSEQ multiplex PCR, the TCRdb table keeps only in-frame clones and is missing some. Among 200,000 to 300,000 clones listed, approximately 89% were seen once. Sequencing used PBMCs or T cells enriched from blood (not recorded which). These receptors were obtained from a woman aged 18-29 years who had recovered from COVID-19.

The gene calls are TRBV5-1 and TRBJ2-3; 10 bases agree with TRBD2. Germline CDR1 SGHRS, CDR2 YFSETQ. The CDR3 is made up of 16 amino acids. After removal of 0 bases from V and 4 bases from J, the junction contained 5 bases not matched to a gene. CDR3 DNA sequence: TGCGCCAGCAGCTTGGTCCCTAGCGGGAGTGCAGATACGCAGTATTTT. Amino acid sequence: CASSLVPSGSADTQYF.

The chain combines TRBV5-1 with TRBJ2-5, with 7 bases lining up with TRBD2. Germline trimming cut 1 base from V and 1 base from J; bases unmatched to any gene: 4. The CDR3 totals 15 residues. The germline V gene has CDR1 SGHRS and CDR2 YFSETQ. The CDR3 nucleotides read TGCGCCAGCAGCTTGCATGGCGGGGGCCAAGAGACCCAGTACTTC. This encodes CASSLHGGGQETQYF.

In the case of this clone: Other DNA variants within this sample encode the same CDR3. The chain couples TRBV5-1 to TRBJ1-1; D unresolved. CDR1 SGHRS and CDR2 YFSETQ come from the germline V gene. CDR3 length equals 15 residues. Trimming stripped 1 base from V and 0 bases from J, with 10 bases between. CDR3 protein: CASSLSPGLNTEAFF. The CDR3 DNA follows: TGCGCCAGCAGCTTGAGTCCGGGATTGAACACTGAAGCTTTCTTT.

V gene TRBV6-6 combines with J gene TRBJ1-6; unclear D gene. V shed 6 bases and J shed 7 bases, with 16 bases lying between them. The V gene's germline CDR1 is MNHNY and CDR2 SVGAGI (reference sequence). The CDR3 covers 15 residues. The CDR3 DNA reads TGTGCCAGCAGGCCCCTCGAGGGAGAGAATTCACCCCTCCACTTT. Protein product: CASRPLEGENSPLHF.

This chain links TRBV14 with TRBJ2-3; TRBD2 matches at 10 bases. Germline trimming cut 0 bases from V and 0 bases from J; bases unmatched to any gene: 3. CDR1 is SGHDN, CDR2 FVKESK, per germline. This CDR3 is 17 amino acids long. CDR3 DNA sequence: TGTGCCAGCAGCCAAGATCTAGCGGGAGCGAGCACAGATACGCAGTATTTT. This codes for CASSQDLAGASTDTQYF. The entire variable domain, with the rest obtained from reference TRBV14 and TRBJ2-3, is as follows: EAGVTQFPSHSVIEKGQTVTLRCDPISGHDNLYWYRRVMGKEIKFLLHFVKESKQDESGMPNNRFLAERTGGTYSTLKVQPAELEDSGVYFCASSQDLAGASTDTQYFGPGTRLTVL.

The CDR3 region is CASSRAGTGDNEQFF. The CDR3 nucleotides are TGTGCCAGCAGCCGTGCCGGGACAGGGGACAATGAGCAGTTCTTC. V is TRBV11-3 and J is TRBJ2-1; 10 nucleotides align to TRBD1. Trimming took 5 bases from V and 5 from J; bases not matched to a gene: 6. CDR1 and CDR2 from the germline V gene are SGHNT and YENEEA. The CDR3 runs to 15 residues. The full variable domain, its missing parts supplied by reference TRBV11-3 and TRBJ2-1, is EAGVVQSPRYKIIEKKQPVAFWCNPISGHNTLYWYLQNLGQGPELLIRYENEEAVDDSQLPKDRFSAERLKGVDSTLKIQPAELGDSAVYLCASSRAGTGDNEQFFGPGTRLTVL.

Note on this clone: The same CDR3 also results from other DNA sequences found in this sample. V is TRBV5-1 and J is TRBJ2-1; TRBD2 matches 8 bases. The CDR3 totals 15 residues. Germline loops: CDR1 SGHRS, CDR2 YFSETQ. V was pared by 0 bases and J by 2 bases, with 1 base of the junction left unmatched. CDR3 in amino acids: CASSLAGGTYNEQFF. The DNA for the CDR3 is TGCGCCAGCAGCTTGGCGGGGGGGACCTACAATGAGCAGTTCTTC. Based on the CDR3 plus reference TRBV5-1 and TRBJ2-1, the full variable domain is KAGVTQTPRYLIKTRGQQVTLSCSPISGHRSVSWYQQTPGQGLQFLFEYFSETQRNKGNFPGRFSGRQFSNSRSEMNVSTLELGDSALYLCASSLAGGTYNEQFFGPGTRLTVL.

The CDR3 DNA follows: TGTGCCAGTAGTGAATACCGGGAGAGCTCTGGAAACACCATATATTTT. Translating gives CASSEYRESSGNTIYF. This chain uses TRBV19 with TRBJ1-3; D ambiguous. The CDR3 loop spans 16 amino acids. V lost 5 bases to trimming and J lost 0 bases, with 14 bases between them. Germline V gene data show CDR1 as LNHDA and CDR2 as SQIVND (reference sequence).